This record covers a single T cell receptor beta chain. The antigen remains undetermined. The method was immunoSEQ multiplex PCR; TCRdb's version includes in-frame clones alone and lacks a portion of them. This sample has approximately 1.5 million clones; roughly 98.5% occur once, and the top ten carry about 0.35%. This entry is derived from a study of shared clonotypes between healthy human individuals. Study background: The composition of the donors was a couple of women and three men aged 18 to 49. General study findings and limits: Sample collection involved blood only; tissue repertoires are likely different. Naive subsets, compared against memory subsets, generally had larger estimated richness values.

Germline V gene data show CDR1 as SGHRS and CDR2 as YFSETQ. The germline V and J ends were trimmed by 6 bases and 0 bases, with 10 bases remaining between them. The CDR3 covers 15 residues. The rearrangement links TRBV5-1 to TRBJ2-6; D uncertain. The origin of this receptor is a man aged 25-45 years in good health. Sequencing was performed on naive CD4+ T cells sorted from blood. As to subset: CD45RA+ positively selected. CDR3 residues: CASKAPGSGANVLTF. CDR3 bases: TGCGCCAGCAAGGCCCCTGGCTCTGGGGCCAACGTCCTGACTTTC.